Listed below are T cell receptor beta chains from one sample, sequenced in a study of OX40 agonist ivuxolimab in advanced cancers. Sequencing was performed with immunoSEQ multiplex PCR; in TCRdb, only in-frame clones are kept and a portion is missing. Of 50,000 to 70,000 clones in the sample, over 90% are singletons; the top ten hold about 18%. The sample here was CD4+ or CD8+ T cells sorted from blood, taken in a trial of the OX40 agonist ivuxolimab. These receptors were taken from an adult with an advanced solid tumor such as melanoma, head and neck, liver or kidney cancer. Each CDR3 is given with its conserved first and last residue. The D gene is left open where the match is weak. The listing skips clone size in some rows; elsewhere it reads once, few, many or a size class.

abundance: NA; d_gene: NA; v_gene: TRBV28; CDR3aa: CASSIKPGPPGNEQFF
abundance: NA; d_gene: TRBD2; v_gene: TRBV7-9; CDR3aa: CASSLPSGRAASYEQYF
abundance: NA; d_gene: TRBD1; v_gene: TRBV15; CDR3aa: CATSRDWEGARQPQHF
abundance: NA; d_gene: NA; v_gene: TRBV5-1; CDR3aa: CASSGLGAYEQYF
abundance: once; d_gene: TRBD1; v_gene: TRBV15; CDR3aa: CATSRTGGYYGYTF
abundance: once; d_gene: TRBD2; v_gene: TRBV7-2; CDR3aa: CASSLGLADYEQYF
abundance: NA; d_gene: NA; v_gene: TRBV7-9; CDR3aa: CASSSLGGLPPLGYTF
abundance: once; d_gene: TRBD1; v_gene: TRBV4-1; CDR3aa: CASSPGQGAQYEQYF
abundance: NA; d_gene: TRBD2; v_gene: TRBV4-3; CDR3aa: CASSQESSGLTYEQYF
abundance: NA; d_gene: NA; v_gene: TRBV9; CDR3aa: CASSVEDGGIEGETQYF
abundance: NA; d_gene: TRBD2; v_gene: TRBV7-9; CDR3aa: CASSGIVGLAGGSTDTQYF
abundance: few; d_gene: NA; v_gene: TRBV27; CDR3aa: CASSLGSEAFF
abundance: NA; d_gene: TRBD1; v_gene: TRBV10-3; CDR3aa: CAISPGQGAHYEQYF
abundance: NA; d_gene: TRBD2; v_gene: TRBV25-1; CDR3aa: CASSELQTSGSQETQYF
abundance: NA; d_gene: NA; v_gene: TRBV28; CDR3aa: CASRHYTGELFF
abundance: NA; d_gene: NA; v_gene: TRBV7-3; CDR3aa: CASSLIPASSTDTQYF
abundance: NA; d_gene: NA; v_gene: TRBV14; CDR3aa: CASSLIEPHEQFF
abundance: NA; d_gene: NA; v_gene: TRBV27; CDR3aa: CASSAPGDEQYF
abundance: NA; d_gene: NA; v_gene: TRBV10-3; CDR3aa: CAISEPVTGWDTIYF
abundance: NA; d_gene: NA; v_gene: TRBV7-2; CDR3aa: CASSLQETQYF